These T cell receptor beta chains were read from a single sample in a study of cytomegalovirus exposure and HLA in healthy donors. The data were produced by immunoSEQ multiplex PCR, yet TCRdb's version contains in-frame clones alone and is incomplete. The sample totals 110,000 to 150,000 clones; its top ten clones hold 0.75% to 1%. Sequenced material: PBMCs. The receptors were sampled from a male donor in good health and CMV-seronegative. The CDR3 runs from the conserved cysteine through the conserved F or W.

V gene: TRBV9; J gene: TRBJ2-3; CDR3 protein: CASSVEGGVSTDTQYF
V gene: TRBV28; J gene: TRBJ2-5; CDR3 protein: CASSLRETQYF
V gene: TRBV15; J gene: TRBJ2-1; CDR3 protein: CATRQASDNEQFF
V gene: TRBV5-1; J gene: TRBJ2-5; CDR3 protein: CASSPRQGRVKWETQYF
V gene: TRBV14; J gene: TRBJ2-5; CDR3 protein: CASSGAGRIQETQYF
V gene: TRBV19; J gene: TRBJ1-2; CDR3 protein: CASSRGSGGPNYGYTF
V gene: TRBV7-6; J gene: TRBJ1-6; CDR3 protein: CASRQGAAGGYNSPLHF
V gene: TRBV4-2; J gene: TRBJ1-3; CDR3 protein: CASSPDRGRGSGNTIYF
V gene: TRBV20-1; J gene: TRBJ2-1; CDR3 protein: CSARDPRSQFF
V gene: TRBV30; J gene: TRBJ1-6; CDR3 protein: CAWSWGQGVSPLHF
V gene: TRBV30; J gene: TRBJ1-4; CDR3 protein: CAWRWAGGQKLFF
V gene: TRBV5-4; J gene: TRBJ2-7; CDR3 protein: CASSPGKRISYEQYF
V gene: TRBV5-1; J gene: TRBJ2-3; CDR3 protein: CASSLDPSSGTQYF
V gene: TRBV9; J gene: TRBJ2-2; CDR3 protein: CASSPRTGVTGELFF
V gene: TRBV6-5; J gene: TRBJ1-2; CDR3 protein: CASSYSGQAPYGYTF
V gene: TRBV15; J gene: TRBJ1-1; CDR3 protein: CATSRAEAYTEAFF
V gene: TRBV6-5; J gene: TRBJ1-1; CDR3 protein: CASGGQLNTEAFF